This T cell receptor beta chain was sequenced during a study of T-cell reconstitution after alpha-beta-depleted transplantation in children. Notes on this clonotype: Antigen specificity is unknown.

Germline V gene lookup returns CDR1 SGHAT and CDR2 FQDESV (reference sequence). This CDR3 is 19 amino acids long. V lost 0 bases, J lost 0 bases, and 18 bases lay in between. Study-wide points: Counts and diversity of T cells one year after transplant came mostly from newly produced T cells. Reportedly, only several hundred clones from non-depleted graft cells drove alpha-beta T-cell counts at about two months. Some patients' high day-60 TCRbeta diversity was traced to surviving recipient T cells and thymic progenitors.

Unique molecular identifiers were incorporated during preparation of the TCRbeta library. TCRdb passed the PCR reads through MiXCR, listing each CDR3 protein once. The table includes 250,000 or so distinct CDR3 sequences, 20% to 30% detected once. The chain combines TRBV11-1 with TRBJ2-1, with unresolved D. The receptor's source is a female patient aged 2-10 years who had a stem cell transplant for congenital amegakaryocytic thrombocytopenia, so the T cells may come from the graft donor. Material: PBMCs, mostly from graft donor cells, obtained 360 days after TCRalphabeta/CD19-depleted stem cell transplant. CDR3 sequence (DNA): TGTGCCAGCAGCTTAGCGCTAGTGGCAGGTGACTTCTCCTACAATGAGCAGTTCTTC. As protein: CASSLALVAGDFSYNEQFF.